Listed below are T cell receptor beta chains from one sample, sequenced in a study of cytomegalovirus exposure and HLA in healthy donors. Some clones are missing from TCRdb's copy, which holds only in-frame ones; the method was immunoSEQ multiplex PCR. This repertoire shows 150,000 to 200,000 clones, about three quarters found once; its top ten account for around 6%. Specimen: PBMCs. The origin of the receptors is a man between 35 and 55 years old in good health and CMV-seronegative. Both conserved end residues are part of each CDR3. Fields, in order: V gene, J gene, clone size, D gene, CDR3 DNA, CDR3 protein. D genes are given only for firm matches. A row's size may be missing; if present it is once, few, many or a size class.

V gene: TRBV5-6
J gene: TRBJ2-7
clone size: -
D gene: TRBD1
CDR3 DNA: TGTGCCAGCAGCTTGGTCTTTCTTGGGACAGGGACGCTCTACGAGCAGTACTTC
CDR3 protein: CASSLVFLGTGTLYEQYF

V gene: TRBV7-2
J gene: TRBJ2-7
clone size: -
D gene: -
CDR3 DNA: TGTGCCAGCAGCTTGCTGGTCCAGGGCTCCTACGAGCAGTACTTC
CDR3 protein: CASSLLVQGSYEQYF

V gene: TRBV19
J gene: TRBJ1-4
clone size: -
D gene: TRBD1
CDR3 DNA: TGTGCCACCCGGGACAGGGGGCAATCTACTAATGAAAAACTGTTTTTT
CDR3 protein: CATRDRGQSTNEKLFF

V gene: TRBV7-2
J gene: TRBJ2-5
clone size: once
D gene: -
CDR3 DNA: TGTGCCAGCAGCCAGGCCCAGGGTTGGACCCAGTACTTC
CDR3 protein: CASSQAQGWTQYF

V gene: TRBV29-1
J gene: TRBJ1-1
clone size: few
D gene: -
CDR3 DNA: TGCAGCGTTGTCCGCGGGCAGAAAGCTTTCTTT
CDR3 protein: CSVVRGQKAFF

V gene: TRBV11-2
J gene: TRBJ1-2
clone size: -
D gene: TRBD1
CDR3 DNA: TGTGCCAGCAGCTTCGACAGGGGACGCGATGGCTACACCTTC
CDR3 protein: CASSFDRGRDGYTF

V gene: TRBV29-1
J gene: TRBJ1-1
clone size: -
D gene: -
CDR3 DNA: TGCAGCGTTGATGGAGGTACTGAAGCTTTCTTT
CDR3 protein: CSVDGGTEAFF

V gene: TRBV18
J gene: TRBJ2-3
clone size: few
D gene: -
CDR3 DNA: TGTGCCAGCTCACCATTTGCGGCGGGCGGCACAGATACGCAGTATTTT
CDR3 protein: CASSPFAAGGTDTQYF

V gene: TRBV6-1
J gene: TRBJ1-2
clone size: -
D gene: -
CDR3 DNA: TGTGCCAGCAGTGAAACCCAGGGGAGAGGGGGCTACACCTTC
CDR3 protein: CASSETQGRGGYTF

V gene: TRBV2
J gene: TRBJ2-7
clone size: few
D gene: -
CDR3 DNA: TGTGCCGTGACCCCCTCCGGGGGAACTCCCTATAAGCAGTACTTC
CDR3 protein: CAVTPSGGTPYKQYF